The 9 T cell receptor beta chains presented below share a single source sample, sequenced in a study of CD8+ T cells in alopecia areata. Extraction of RNA preceded its reverse transcription into cDNA, which served as the sequencing template. Here immunoSEQ multiplex PCR was the method, and the copy in TCRdb shows in-frame clones only, minus some. The sample has 110,000 to 150,000 clones; roughly three fifths are singletons. The sequencing here drew on CD4+ T cells sorted from blood, taken at week 0. These TCRs come from a human donor with alopecia areata.

This chain joins TRBV11-1 and TRBJ2-3; no clear D gene. V was shortened by 5 bases and J by 2 bases, with 20 bases between the two germline ends. The CDR3 sequence is 17 residues long. Germline lookup yields CDR1 SGHAT and CDR2 FQDESV (reference sequence). CDR3 nucleotide sequence: TGTGCCAGCAGCCCGACCTTTGGCAGCGTACACACAGATACGCAGTATTTT. This gives the protein CASSPTFGSVHTDTQYF.

This rearrangement joins TRBV10-3 to TRBJ1-5; 10 bases agree with TRBD1. Germline V gene lookup returns CDR1 ENHRY and CDR2 SYGVKD. The CDR3 sequence is 16 residues long. V lost 2 bases, J lost 3 bases, and 4 bases stayed unmatched. This CDR3 is CAISEAGTGANQPQHF. The DNA of the CDR3 is TGTGCCATCAGTGAGGCCGGGACAGGGGCCAATCAGCCCCAGCATTTT.

This clone was observed a handful of times. The chain is built from TRBV20-1 and TRBJ2-1, with D maybe TRBD2 (5 bases). CDR3 length: 11 residues. V gave up 7 bases and J gave up 4 bases, with 8 bases separating them. Per the germline V gene, CDR1 is DFQATT and CDR2 is SNEGSKA (reference sequence). CDR3 nucleotide sequence: TGCAGTGGAGGGCCGTACAATGAGCAGTTCTTC. It specifies CSGGPYNEQFF.

V usage is TRBV29-1 and J usage is TRBJ2-5; D is possibly TRBD2 (6 bases). The CDR3 has 13 residues. Germline CDR1 SQVTM, CDR2 ANQGSEA. Trimming took off 3 bases at V and 0 bases at J, with 8 bases between the two ends. The chain's CDR3 is CSVDGGNQETQYF. For the CDR3, the DNA is TGCAGCGTTGATGGGGGGAACCAAGAGACCCAGTACTTC. Full variable domain (missing parts from reference TRBV29-1 and TRBJ2-5): SAVISQKPSRDICQRGTSLTIQCQVDSQVTMMFWYRQQPGQSLTLIATANQGSEATYESGFVIDKFPISRPNLTFSTLTVSNMSPEDSSIYLCSVDGGNQETQYFGPGTRLLVL.

This clone has more than one count but fewer than ten. The chain employs TRBV9 and TRBJ2-7; the D is unclear. The V end lost 0 bases, the J end lost 7 bases, and 14 bases lay between the germline ends. There are 14 residues in the CDR3. The germline V gene has CDR1 SGDLS and CDR2 YYNGEE. The CDR3 coding sequence is TGTGCCAGCAGCGTAGAGCCCTCGGCCGGTGAGCAGTACTTC. The encoded protein is CASSVEPSAGEQYF.

This clone was seen only a few times. The chain combines TRBV2 with TRBJ2-2; TRBD1 matches 10 bases. Germline V gene lookup returns CDR1 SNHLY and CDR2 FYNNEI. CDR3 length: 16 amino acids. Losses at the gene ends were 5 bases for V and 3 bases for J; bases not matched to a gene: 6. CDR3 nucleotides: TGTGCCAGCAGTTTGACAGGGGGCTTTGACACCGGGGAGCTGTTTTTT. This sequence encodes CASSLTGGFDTGELFF. The full variable domain, in which reference TRBV2 and TRBJ2-2 provide the parts outside the CDR3, is EPEVTQTPSHQVTQMGQEVILRCVPISNHLYFYWYRQILGQKVEFLVSFYNNEISEKSEIFDDQFSVERPDGSNFTLKIRSTKLEDSAMYFCASSLTGGFDTGELFFGEGSRLTVL.

A remark on this clone: The sample contains more than one DNA sequence encoding this CDR3. The rearrangement links TRBV15 to TRBJ2-5, with 8 bases that match TRBD1. Germline CDR1 and CDR2: LNHNV and YYDKDF (reference sequence). Trimming removed 0 bases from V and 4 bases from J; junction bases left unmatched: 1. The CDR3 extends over 14 amino acids. CDR3 region: CATSRDRGPETQYF. DNA for the CDR3: TGTGCCACCAGCAGAGACAGGGGGCCAGAGACCCAGTACTTC.

This chain links TRBV29-1 with TRBJ1-5, with TRBD1 as a possible D gene (5 bases). This CDR3 contains 13 residues. CDR1 and CDR2 (germline): SQVTM, ANQGSEA. V gave up 4 bases and J gave up 6 bases, with 13 bases separating them. The CDR3 DNA sequence: TGCAGCGTTGCTCCAGGGTCGGGTCAGCCCCAGCATTTT. Amino acids: CSVAPGSGQPQHF.

The genes are TRBV12-5 and TRBJ1-4; D is undetermined. Germline CDR1 LGHNT, CDR2 FRNRAP. V was clipped by 5 bases and J by 5 bases, with 3 bases between them. CDR3 length equals 11 residues. The CDR3 sequence is CASGQNEKLFF. The CDR3 nucleotides read TGTGCTAGTGGTCAGAATGAAAAACTGTTTTTT.